These 7 T cell receptor beta chains originate from one sample sequenced in a study of blood T cells in healthy people across ages. It was with a sample-barcoded 5' primer and a J-beta primer mix that a second PCR of about 6 to 11 cycles was run. TCRdb reprocessed the 5' RACE reads with MiXCR, giving one entry per CDR3 protein. This sample has 650,000 to 800,000 distinct CDR3 sequences, with 40% to 65% found just once. Sequenced material: blood. The source is an elderly woman in good health.

This clonotype was observed a few times. The chain couples TRBV10-3 to TRBJ2-2; 11 bases fit TRBD2. This CDR3 comprises 15 residues. The V gene's germline CDR1 is ENHRY and CDR2 SYGVKD. The V segment lost 8 bases and the J segment 2 bases; nucleotides outside the gene matches: 4. The chain's CDR3 is CAIGGTSGNTGELFF. Written as DNA, the CDR3 is TGTGCCATCGGCGGGACTAGCGGAAACACCGGGGAGCTGTTTTTT.

In regard to this clonotype: The junction does not match germline at one end; this may be a read error. V and J are TRBV7-6 and TRBJ1-4, with D unclear. This CDR3 comprises 14 residues. The germline V gene has CDR1 SGHVS and CDR2 FNYEAQ. CDR3 sequence reads: CASSPTRTNEKPFF. As DNA, the CDR3 is TGTGCCAGCAGCCCGACTCGGACTAATGAAAAACCGTTTTTT.

The rearrangement joins TRBV20-1 to TRBJ2-4; TRBD2 is a possible D gene (6 bases). The J call may be in error: the DNA end matches TRBJ2-5 better. The CDR3 loop spans 14 amino acids. CDR1 DFQATT and CDR2 SNEGSKA come from the germline V gene (reference sequence). The CDR3 DNA sequence: TGCAGTGCTAGAGATCGACAGCGGGTAGAGACCCAGTACTTC. As protein: CSARDRQRVETQYF.

This clonotype was detected a few times. The chain joins TRBV18 to TRBJ1-4; tentative D call: TRBD1 (6 bases). This CDR3 contains 14 residues. Germline V lookup: CDR1 KGHSH, CDR2 LQKENI. V gave up 4 bases and J gave up 8 bases, with 14 bases separating them. CDR3 protein: CASSQGQNGEKLFF. The CDR3 DNA reads TGTGCCAGCTCACAAGGACAGAACGGCGAAAAACTGTTTTTT.

The DNA for the CDR3 is TGCAGTGCTAGCGATCTAGCGGGGGCCTACGAGCAGTACTTC. This translates into CSASDLAGAYEQYF. This chain links TRBV20-1 with TRBJ2-5; 10 nucleotides line up with TRBD2. The J call is doubtful: the DNA matches TRBJ2-7 better. The CDR3 totals 14 residues. CDR1 and CDR2 from the germline V gene are DFQATT and SNEGSKA (reference sequence).

V gene TRBV5-8 combines with J gene TRBJ2-7; D ambiguous. Germline V gives CDR1 SGHTS, CDR2 YDEGEE. V was trimmed by 4 bases and J by 4 bases, leaving 9 bases between them. The CDR3 is 12 amino acids. Here the CDR3 reads CASSRSFYEQYF. CDR3 DNA: TGTGCCAGCAGCCGGTCATTTTACGAGCAGTACTTC.

The CDR3 loop is CATSRAVSYNEQYF. The CDR3 DNA sequence: TGTGCCACCAGCAGAGCGGTATCCTACAATGAGCAGTACTTC. This chain links TRBV15 with TRBJ2-5; D gene unclear. V was shortened by 1 base and J by 11 bases, with 17 bases between the two germline ends. CDR3 length: 14 residues. Germline assignment: CDR1 LNHNV and CDR2 YYDKDF (reference sequence).